This T cell receptor (beta chain) was documented in a study of T-cell memory formation after mild COVID-19. General study findings and limits: Largely, contracting CD4+ clones fell within CM and EM, and contracting CD8+ clones within EMRA. SARS-CoV-2 specificity was not confirmed for second-wave clones peaking on day 37.

5'RACE primed at constant segments yielded TCR alpha and TCR beta cDNA libraries bearing sample barcodes and UMIs. One entry per CDR3 protein results from TCRdb running MiXCR on the 5' RACE reads. Seen here are under 450,000 distinct CDR3 sequences, 20% to 25% observed once, and the top ten hold around a fifth. Germline assignment: CDR1 SEHNR and CDR2 FQNEAQ (reference sequence). V was cut by 6 bases and J by 1 base, with 21 bases left in between. This CDR3 is built from 17 residues. Worth noting for this clonotype: Its antigen is as yet unknown.

The chain employs TRBV7-9 and TRBJ1-1; maybe TRBD1 (6 bases). The material sequenced was PBMCs or a T cell subset sorted from them (not recorded which). This clonotype originated in a man aged 18 to 30 who had mild COVID-19 (a few samples of this study predate the infection). Cell type and time point are not known. As DNA, the CDR3 is TGTGCCAGCAGTCTCACCGGCCAGGGGAGAAGGAACACTGAAGCTTTCTTT. Translating it yields CASSLTGQGRRNTEAFF.